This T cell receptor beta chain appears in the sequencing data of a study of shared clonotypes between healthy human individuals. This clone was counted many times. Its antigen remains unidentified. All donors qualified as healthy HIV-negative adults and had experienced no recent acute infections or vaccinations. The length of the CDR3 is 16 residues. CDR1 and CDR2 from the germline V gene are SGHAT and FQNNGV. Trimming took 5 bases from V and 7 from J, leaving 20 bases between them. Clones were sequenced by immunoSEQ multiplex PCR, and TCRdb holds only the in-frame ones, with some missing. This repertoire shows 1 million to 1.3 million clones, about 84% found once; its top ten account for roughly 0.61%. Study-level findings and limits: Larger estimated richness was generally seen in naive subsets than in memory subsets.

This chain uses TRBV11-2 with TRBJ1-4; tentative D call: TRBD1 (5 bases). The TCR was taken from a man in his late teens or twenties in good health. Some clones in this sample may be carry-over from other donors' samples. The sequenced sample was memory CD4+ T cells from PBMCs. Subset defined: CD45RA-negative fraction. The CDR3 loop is CASSPAWGPGSEKLFF. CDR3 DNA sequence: TGTGCCAGCAGCCCCGCTTGGGGCCCGGGGAGTGAAAAACTGTTTTTT. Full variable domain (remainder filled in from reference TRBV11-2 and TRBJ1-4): EAGVAQSPRYKIIEKRQSVAFWCNPISGHATLYWYQQILGQGPKLLIQFQNNGVVDDSQLPKDRFSAERLKGVDSTLKIQPAKLEDSAVYLCASSPAWGPGSEKLFFGSGTQLSVL.